This T cell receptor beta chain emerged from a study of blood T cells in healthy people across ages. The CDR3 spans 17 residues. CDR1 is MNHNS, CDR2 SASEGT, per germline. V was shortened by 4 bases and J by 2 bases, with 20 bases between the two germline ends. General observations from the study: Samples with more naive T cells showed higher observed beta diversity.

Many counts were recorded for this clonotype. Its antigen is unknown. Using a J-beta primer mix together with a sample-barcoded 5' primer, a second PCR was run for about 7 to 12 cycles. TCRdb reprocessed the 5' RACE reads via MiXCR and lists one record per CDR3 protein. The data contain about 930,000 distinct CDR3 sequences, about 28% of them seen just once; the ten biggest clones take up roughly 10%. The same sample was also used in a study of T cells of mothers and their children.

V gene TRBV6-1 combines with J gene TRBJ2-5; D possibly uses TRBD1 or TRBD2 (5 bases each). Sequenced sample: blood. The clonotype was recovered from a woman in her 40s in good health. The CDR3 spells CASSVALGAKPQETQYF. The CDR3 DNA reads as TGTGCCAGCAGTGTCGCCCTCGGGGCGAAACCGCAAGAGACCCAGTACTTC.